This T cell receptor beta chain was captured by sequencing in a study of response to subunit inactivated influenza vaccine. Study outcomes and limitations: Authors suggested each seasonal flu vaccination may recruit only limited numbers of new T cells.

TCRdb itself ran the RT-PCR reads through MiXCR, one entry per CDR3 protein. Seen here are roughly 150,000 distinct CDR3 sequences, 11% observed once, and the top ten hold roughly 12%. The CDR3 runs 13 residues. The V gene lost 4 bases and the J gene lost 8 bases, with 11 bases spanning the gap. Germline CDR1 reads LNHDA; CDR2 reads SQIVND (reference sequence). As for this clonotype: Its antigen remains unidentified.

The chain links TRBV19 to TRBJ2-2; no reliable D call. The sequence derives from a man aged 50-59 years who received an inactivated influenza vaccine. The sample consisted of non-naive T cells sorted from PBMCs, taken about 40 days after vaccination. The chain's CDR3 is CASSKVRGGELFF. CDR3 nucleotide sequence: TGTGCCAGTAGTAAGGTCCGCGGAGGGGAGCTGTTTTTT.